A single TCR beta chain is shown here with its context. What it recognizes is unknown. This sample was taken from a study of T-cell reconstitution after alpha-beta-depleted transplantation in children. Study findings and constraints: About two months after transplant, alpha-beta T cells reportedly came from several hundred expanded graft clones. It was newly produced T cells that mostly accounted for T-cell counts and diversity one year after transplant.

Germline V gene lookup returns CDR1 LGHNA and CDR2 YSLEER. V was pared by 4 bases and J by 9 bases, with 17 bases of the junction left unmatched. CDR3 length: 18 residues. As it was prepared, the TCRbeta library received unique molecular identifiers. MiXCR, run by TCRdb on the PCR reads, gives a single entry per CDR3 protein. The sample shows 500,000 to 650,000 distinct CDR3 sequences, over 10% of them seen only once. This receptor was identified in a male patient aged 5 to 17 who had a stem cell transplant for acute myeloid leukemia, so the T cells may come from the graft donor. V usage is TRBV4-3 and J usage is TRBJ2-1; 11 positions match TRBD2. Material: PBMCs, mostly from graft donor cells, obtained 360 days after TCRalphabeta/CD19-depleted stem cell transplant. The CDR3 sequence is CASSRTLSGGLAVPEQFF. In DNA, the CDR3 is TGCGCCAGCAGCCGAACCCTAAGCGGGGGACTAGCGGTGCCTGAGCAGTTCTTC.